One TCR beta chain is described in this entry. Its antigen is unknown. Random hexamers primed reverse transcription of about 0.45 to 1 ug RNA. The method of amplification for TCR beta CDR3 was immunoSEQ multiplex PCR, covering 54 Vbeta and 13 Jbeta. Each CDR3 protein is one row after TCRdb ran MiXCR on the immunoSEQ multiplex PCR reads. This repertoire shows over 80,000 distinct CDR3 sequences, about 93% found once; its top ten account for less than 0.35%. This entry belongs to a study of CD8 T cells in Susac syndrome. The CDR3 sequence is 17 residues long. CDR1 is SGHNT, CDR2 YYREEE, per germline (reference sequence). The V gene end was trimmed by 3 bases and the J gene end by 6 bases; junction bases not matched to a gene: 12. General study results and limits: The study admitted that it had a relatively small number of individuals in its TCR sequencing and HLA analysis.

This receptor was obtained from a human donor in good health. The V and J genes are TRBV5-4 and TRBJ2-2; 9 bases are shared with TRBD2. Material: CD8+ T cells from PBMCs. For the CDR3, the DNA is TGTGCCAGCAGCTCTACCCCGGGACTAGCAAGTCCCGGGGAGCTGTTTTTT. This sequence encodes CASSSTPGLASPGELFF.